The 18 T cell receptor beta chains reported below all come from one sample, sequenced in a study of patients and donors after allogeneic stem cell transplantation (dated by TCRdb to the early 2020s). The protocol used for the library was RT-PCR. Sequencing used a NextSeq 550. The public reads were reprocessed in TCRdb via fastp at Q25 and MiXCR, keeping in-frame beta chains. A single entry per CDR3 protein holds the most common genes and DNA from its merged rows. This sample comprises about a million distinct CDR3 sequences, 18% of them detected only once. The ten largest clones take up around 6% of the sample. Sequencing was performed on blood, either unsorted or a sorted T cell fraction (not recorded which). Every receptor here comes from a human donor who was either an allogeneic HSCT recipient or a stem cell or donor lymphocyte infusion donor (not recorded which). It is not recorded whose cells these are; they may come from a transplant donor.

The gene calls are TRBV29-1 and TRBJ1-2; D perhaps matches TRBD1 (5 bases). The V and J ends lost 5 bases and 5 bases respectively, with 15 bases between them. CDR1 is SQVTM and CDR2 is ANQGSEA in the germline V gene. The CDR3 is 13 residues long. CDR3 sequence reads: CSVPDPRGYGYTF. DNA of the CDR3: TGCAGCGTTCCGGACCCACGGGGGTATGGCTACACCTTC. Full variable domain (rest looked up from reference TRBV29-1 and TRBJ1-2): SAVISQKPSRDICQRGTSLTIQCQVDSQVTMMFWYRQQPGQSLTLIATANQGSEATYESGFVIDKFPISRPNLTFSTLTVSNMSPEDSSIYLCSVPDPRGYGYTFGSGTRLTVV.

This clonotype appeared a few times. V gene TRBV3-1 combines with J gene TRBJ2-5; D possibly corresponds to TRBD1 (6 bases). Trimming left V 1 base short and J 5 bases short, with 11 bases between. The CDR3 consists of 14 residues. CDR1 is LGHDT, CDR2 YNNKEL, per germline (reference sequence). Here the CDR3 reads CASSQAGVRETQYF. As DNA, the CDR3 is TGTGCCAGCAGCCAAGCAGGGGTAAGGGAGACCCAGTACTTC.

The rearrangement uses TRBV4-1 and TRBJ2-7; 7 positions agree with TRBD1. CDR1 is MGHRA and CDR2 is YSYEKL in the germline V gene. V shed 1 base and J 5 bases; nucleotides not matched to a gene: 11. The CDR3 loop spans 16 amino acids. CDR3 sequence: CASSQVRGPTGNEQYF. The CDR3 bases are TGCGCCAGCAGCCAAGTTAGGGGGCCTACTGGGAACGAGCAGTACTTC.

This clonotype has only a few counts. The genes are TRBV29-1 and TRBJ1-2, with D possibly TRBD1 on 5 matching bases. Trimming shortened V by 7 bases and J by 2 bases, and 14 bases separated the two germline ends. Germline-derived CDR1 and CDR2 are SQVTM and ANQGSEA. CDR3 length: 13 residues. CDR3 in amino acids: CSGGSGSNYGYTF. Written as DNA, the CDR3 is TGCAGCGGTGGGTCAGGGTCGAACTATGGCTACACCTTC.

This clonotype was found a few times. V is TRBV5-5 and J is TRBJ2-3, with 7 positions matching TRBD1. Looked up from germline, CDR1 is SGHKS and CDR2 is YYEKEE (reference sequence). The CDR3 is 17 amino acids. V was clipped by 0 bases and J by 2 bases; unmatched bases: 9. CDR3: CASSLVRRTGNTDTQYF. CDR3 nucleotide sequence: TGTGCCAGCAGCTTGGTCAGGAGGACAGGAAACACAGATACGCAGTATTTT. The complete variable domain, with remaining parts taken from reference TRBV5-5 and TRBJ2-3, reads DAGVTQSPTHLIKTRGQQVTLRCSPISGHKSVSWYQQVLGQGPQFIFQYYEKEERGRGNFPDRFSARQFPNYSSELNVNALLLGDSALYLCASSLVRRTGNTDTQYFGPGTRLTVL.

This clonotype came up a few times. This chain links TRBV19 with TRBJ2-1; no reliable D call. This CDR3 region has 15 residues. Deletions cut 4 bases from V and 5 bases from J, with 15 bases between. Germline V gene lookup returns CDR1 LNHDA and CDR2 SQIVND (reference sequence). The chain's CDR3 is CASSRASRPDNEQFF. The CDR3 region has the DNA TGTGCCAGTAGTAGGGCGTCTCGACCAGACAATGAGCAGTTCTTC. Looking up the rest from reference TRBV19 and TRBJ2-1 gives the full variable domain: DGGITQSPKYLFRKEGQNVTLSCEQNLNHDAMYWYRQDPGQGLRLIYYSQIVNDFQKGDIAEGYSVSREKKESFPLTVTSAQKNPTAFYLCASSRASRPDNEQFFGPGTRLTVL.

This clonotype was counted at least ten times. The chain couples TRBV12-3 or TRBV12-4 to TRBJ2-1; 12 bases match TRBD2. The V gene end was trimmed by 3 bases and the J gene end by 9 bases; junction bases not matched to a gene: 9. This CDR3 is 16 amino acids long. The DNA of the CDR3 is TGTGCCAGCAGTTTGTTGTCTAGCGGGAGGGCCGGTGAGCAGTTCTTC. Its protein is CASSLLSSGRAGEQFF.

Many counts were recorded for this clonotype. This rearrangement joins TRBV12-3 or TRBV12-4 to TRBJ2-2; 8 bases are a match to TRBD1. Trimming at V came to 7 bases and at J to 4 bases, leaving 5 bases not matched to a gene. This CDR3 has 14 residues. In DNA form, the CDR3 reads TGTGCCAGCACCAAACAGGGGGGCACCGGGGAGCTGTTTTTT. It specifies CASTKQGGTGELFF.

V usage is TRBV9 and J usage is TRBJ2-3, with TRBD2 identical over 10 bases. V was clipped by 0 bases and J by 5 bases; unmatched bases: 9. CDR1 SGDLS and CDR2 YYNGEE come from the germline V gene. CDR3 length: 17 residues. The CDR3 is CASSVGVGLAGEDTQYF. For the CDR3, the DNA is TGTGCCAGCAGCGTAGGTGTAGGGCTAGCGGGAGAAGATACGCAGTATTTT. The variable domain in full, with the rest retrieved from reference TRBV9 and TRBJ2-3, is DSGVTQTPKHLITATGQRVTLRCSPRSGDLSVYWYQQSLDQGLQFLIQYYNGEERAKGNILERFSAQQFPDLHSELNLSSLELGDSALYFCASSVGVGLAGEDTQYFGPGTRLTVL.

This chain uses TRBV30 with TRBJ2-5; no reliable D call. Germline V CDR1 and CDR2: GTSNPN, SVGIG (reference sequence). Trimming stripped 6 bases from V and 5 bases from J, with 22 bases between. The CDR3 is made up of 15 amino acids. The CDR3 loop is CACKPSRGRRETQYF. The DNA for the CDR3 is TGTGCCTGCAAGCCCTCCCGTGGGCGAAGGGAGACCCAGTACTTC.

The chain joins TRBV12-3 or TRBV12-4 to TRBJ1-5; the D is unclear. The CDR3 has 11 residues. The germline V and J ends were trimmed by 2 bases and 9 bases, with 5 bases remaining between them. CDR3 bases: TGTGCCAGCAGTTTACTGGGGCCCCAGCATTTT. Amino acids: CASSLLGPQHF.

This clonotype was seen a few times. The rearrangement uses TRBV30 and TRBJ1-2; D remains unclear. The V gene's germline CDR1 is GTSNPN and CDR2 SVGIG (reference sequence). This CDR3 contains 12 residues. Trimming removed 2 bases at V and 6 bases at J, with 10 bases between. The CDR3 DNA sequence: TGTGCCTGGAGTATCCGACGGGATGGCTACACCTTC. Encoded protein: CAWSIRRDGYTF.

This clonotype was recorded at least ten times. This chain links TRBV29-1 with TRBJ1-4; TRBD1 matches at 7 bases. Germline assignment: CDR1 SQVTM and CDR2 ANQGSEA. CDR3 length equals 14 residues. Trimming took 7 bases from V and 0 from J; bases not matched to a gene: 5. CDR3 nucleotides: TGCAGCGCGGGGACAGATGCAACTAATGAAAAACTGTTTTTT. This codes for CSAGTDATNEKLFF.

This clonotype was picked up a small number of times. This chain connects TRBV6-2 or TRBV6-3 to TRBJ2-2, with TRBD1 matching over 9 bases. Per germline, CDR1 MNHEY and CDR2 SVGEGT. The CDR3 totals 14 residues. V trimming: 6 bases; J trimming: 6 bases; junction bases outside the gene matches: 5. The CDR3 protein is CASRGDRDAGELFF. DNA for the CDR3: TGTGCCAGCAGGGGGGACAGGGACGCCGGGGAGCTGTTTTTT.

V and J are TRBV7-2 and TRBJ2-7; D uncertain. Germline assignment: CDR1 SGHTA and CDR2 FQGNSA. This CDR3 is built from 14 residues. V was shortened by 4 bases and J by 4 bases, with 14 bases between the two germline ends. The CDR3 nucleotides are TGTGCCAGCAGCTCGACGCCCCTTGTTTACGAGCAGTACTTC. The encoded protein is CASSSTPLVYEQYF. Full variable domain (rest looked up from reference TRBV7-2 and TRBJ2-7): GAGVSQSPSNKVTEKGKDVELRCDPISGHTALYWYRQSLGQGLEFLIYFQGNSAPDKSGLPSDRFSAERTGGSVSTLTIQRTQQEDSAVYLCASSSTPLVYEQYFGPGTRLTVT.

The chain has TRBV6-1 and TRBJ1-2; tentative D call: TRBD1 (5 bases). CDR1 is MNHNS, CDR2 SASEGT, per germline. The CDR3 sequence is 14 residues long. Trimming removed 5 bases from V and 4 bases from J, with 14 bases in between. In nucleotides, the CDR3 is TGTGCCAGCAGTCCCCAGGGTGTGGGCTATGGCTACACCTTC. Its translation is CASSPQGVGYGYTF.

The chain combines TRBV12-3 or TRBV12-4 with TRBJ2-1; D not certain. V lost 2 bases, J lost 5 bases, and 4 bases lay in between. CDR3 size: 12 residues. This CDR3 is CASSLFDNEQFF. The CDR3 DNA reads TGTGCCAGCAGTTTATTTGACAATGAGCAGTTCTTC.

The CDR3 sequence is CASSLKAKQETQYF. The DNA for the CDR3 is TGCGCCAGCAGCTTAAAGGCAAAGCAAGAGACCCAGTACTTC. The chain has TRBV5-1 and TRBJ2-5, with D unresolved. V was trimmed by 2 bases and J by 2 bases, leaving 10 bases between them. Germline values: CDR1 SGHRS, CDR2 YFSETQ. The CDR3 contains 14 residues.